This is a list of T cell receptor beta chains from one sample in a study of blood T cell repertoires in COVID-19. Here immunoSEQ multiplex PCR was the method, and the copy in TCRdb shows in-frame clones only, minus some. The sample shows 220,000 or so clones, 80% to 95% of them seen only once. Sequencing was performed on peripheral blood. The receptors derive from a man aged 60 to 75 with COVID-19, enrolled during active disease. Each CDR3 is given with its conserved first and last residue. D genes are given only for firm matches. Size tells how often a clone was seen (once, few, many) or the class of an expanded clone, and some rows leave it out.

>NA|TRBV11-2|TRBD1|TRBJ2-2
CASSTRQGAPGELFF
TGTGCCAGCAGCACCCGACAGGGGGCGCCCGGGGAGCTGTTTTTT
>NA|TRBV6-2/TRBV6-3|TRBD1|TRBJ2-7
CASSYSGTDYEQYF
TGTGCCAGCAGTTACTCGGGGACAGACTACGAGCAGTACTTC
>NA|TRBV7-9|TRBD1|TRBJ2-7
CASNRQGAPHEQYF
TGTGCCAGCAACCGACAGGGGGCGCCCCACGAGCAGTACTTC
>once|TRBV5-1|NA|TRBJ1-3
CASSSQGTGNTIYF
TGCGCCAGCAGCTCTCAGGGAACTGGAAACACCATATATTTT
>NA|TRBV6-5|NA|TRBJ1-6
CASSYFSNSNNSPLHF
TGTGCCAGCAGTTACTTCTCCAACAGTAATAATTCACCCCTCCACTTT
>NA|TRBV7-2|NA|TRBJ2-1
CASSTSTVYNEQFF
TGTGCCAGCAGCACGTCTACAGTCTACAATGAGCAGTTCTTC
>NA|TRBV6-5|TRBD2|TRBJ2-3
CASGDSGSGTDTQYF
TGTGCCAGCGGGGATAGCGGGAGTGGGACAGATACGCAGTATTTT
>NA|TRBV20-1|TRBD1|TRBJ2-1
CSASRQGEINEQFF
TGCAGTGCTAGTCGGCAGGGGGAGATCAATGAGCAGTTCTTC
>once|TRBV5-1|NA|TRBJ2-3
CASSPGDTDTQYF
TGCGCCAGCAGCCCAGGGGACACAGATACGCAGTATTTT
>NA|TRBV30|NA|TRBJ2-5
CARSLGAQETQYF
TGTGCCCGGTCTCTAGGGGCCCAAGAGACCCAGTACTTC
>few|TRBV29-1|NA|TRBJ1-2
CSVEVNSNYGYTF
TGCAGCGTTGAGGTAAACTCGAACTATGGCTACACCTTC
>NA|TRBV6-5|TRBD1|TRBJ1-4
CASSYSTAGGEKLFF
TGTGCCAGCAGTTACTCCACGGCAGGGGGTGAAAAACTGTTTTTT
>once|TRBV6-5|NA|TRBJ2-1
CASSPGGSSYNEQFF
TGTGCCAGCAGTCCCGGGGGTAGCTCCTACAATGAGCAGTTCTTC
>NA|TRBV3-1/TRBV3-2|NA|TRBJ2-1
CASSQTTNFGQFF
TGTGCCAGCAGCCAAACGACTAACTTTGGGCAGTTCTTC
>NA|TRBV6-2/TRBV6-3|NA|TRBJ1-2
CASSLQNPANYGYTF
TGTGCCAGCAGTCTACAGAATCCAGCTAACTATGGCTACACCTTC